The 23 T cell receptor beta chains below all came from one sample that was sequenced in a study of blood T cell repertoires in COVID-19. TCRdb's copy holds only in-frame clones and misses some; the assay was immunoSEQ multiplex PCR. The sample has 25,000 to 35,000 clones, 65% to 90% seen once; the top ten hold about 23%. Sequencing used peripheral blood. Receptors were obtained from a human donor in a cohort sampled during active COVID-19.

CDR3 nucleotide sequence: TGTGCCAGCAGCGACCGGGACAGGGCCGAGGGTGAGCAGTTCTTC. Translation: CASSDRDRAEGEQFF. This rearrangement joins TRBV5-6 to TRBJ2-1; TRBD1 matches 9 bases. This CDR3 is 15 amino acids long. Germline trimming cut 4 bases from V and 9 bases from J; bases unmatched to any gene: 11. Germline loops: CDR1 SGHDT, CDR2 YYEEEE.

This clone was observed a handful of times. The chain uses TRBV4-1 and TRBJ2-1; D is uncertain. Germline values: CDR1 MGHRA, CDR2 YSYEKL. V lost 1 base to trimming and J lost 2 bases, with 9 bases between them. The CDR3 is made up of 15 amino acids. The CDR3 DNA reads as TGCGCCAGCAGCCAAGCCCCCTCCGCCTACAATGAGCAGTTCTTC. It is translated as CASSQAPSAYNEQFF.

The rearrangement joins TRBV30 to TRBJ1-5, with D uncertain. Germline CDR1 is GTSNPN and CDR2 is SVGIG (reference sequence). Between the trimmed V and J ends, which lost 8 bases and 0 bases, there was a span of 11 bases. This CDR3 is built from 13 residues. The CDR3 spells CAVARDSNQPQHF. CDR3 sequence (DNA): TGTGCCGTGGCGAGGGATAGCAATCAGCCCCAGCATTTT. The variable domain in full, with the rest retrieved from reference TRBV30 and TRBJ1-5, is SQTIHQWPATLVQPVGSPLSLECTVEGTSNPNLYWYRQAAGRGLQLLFYSVGIGQISSEVPQNLSASRPQDRQFILSSKKLLLSDSGFYLCAVARDSNQPQHFGDGTRLSIL.

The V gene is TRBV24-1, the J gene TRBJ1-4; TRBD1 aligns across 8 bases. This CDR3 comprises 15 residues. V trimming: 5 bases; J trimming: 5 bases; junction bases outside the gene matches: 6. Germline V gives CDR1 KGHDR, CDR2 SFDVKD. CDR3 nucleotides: TGTGCCACCAGTGGCGCAGGGGGCGCCAATGAAAAACTGTTTTTT. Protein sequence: CATSGAGGANEKLFF.

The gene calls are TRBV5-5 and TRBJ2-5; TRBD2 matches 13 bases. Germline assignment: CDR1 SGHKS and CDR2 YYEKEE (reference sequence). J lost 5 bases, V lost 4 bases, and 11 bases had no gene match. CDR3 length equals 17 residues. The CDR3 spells CASSPGLAGARVETQYF. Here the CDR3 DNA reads TGTGCCAGCAGCCCTGGACTAGCGGGGGCAAGGGTGGAGACCCAGTACTTC.

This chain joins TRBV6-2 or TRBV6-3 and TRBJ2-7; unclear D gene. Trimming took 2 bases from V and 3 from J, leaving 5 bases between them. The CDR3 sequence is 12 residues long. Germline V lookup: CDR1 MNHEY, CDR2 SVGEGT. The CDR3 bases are TGTGCCAGCAGTTACGAGAACTACGAGCAGTACTTC. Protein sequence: CASSYENYEQYF.

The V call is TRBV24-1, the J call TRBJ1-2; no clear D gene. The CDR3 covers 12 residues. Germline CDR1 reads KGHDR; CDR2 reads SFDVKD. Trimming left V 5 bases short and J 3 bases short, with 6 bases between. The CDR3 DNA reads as TGTGCCACCAGTGGGCAGTACTATGGCTACACCTTC. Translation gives CATSGQYYGYTF.

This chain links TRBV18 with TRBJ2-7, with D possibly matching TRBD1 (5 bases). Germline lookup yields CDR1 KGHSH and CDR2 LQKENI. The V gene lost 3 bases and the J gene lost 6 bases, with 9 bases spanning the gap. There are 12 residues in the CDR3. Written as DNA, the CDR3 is TGTGCCAGCTCACCCCAGGGTGTCGAGCAGTACTTC. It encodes CASSPQGVEQYF.

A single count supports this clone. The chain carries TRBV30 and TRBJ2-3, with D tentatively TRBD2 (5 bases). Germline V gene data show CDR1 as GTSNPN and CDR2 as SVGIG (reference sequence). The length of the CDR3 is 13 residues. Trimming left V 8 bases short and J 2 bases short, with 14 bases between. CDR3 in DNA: TGTGCCCAAACTAGGGATTCCACAGATACGCAGTATTTT. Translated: CAQTRDSTDTQYF.

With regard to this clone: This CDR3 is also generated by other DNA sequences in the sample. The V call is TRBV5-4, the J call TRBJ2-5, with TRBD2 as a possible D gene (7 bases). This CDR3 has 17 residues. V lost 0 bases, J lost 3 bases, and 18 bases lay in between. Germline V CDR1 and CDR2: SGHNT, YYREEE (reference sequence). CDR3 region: CASSLVGGAVSEETQYF. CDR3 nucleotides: TGTGCCAGCAGCTTGGTAGGGGGGGCAGTCAGCGAAGAGACCCAGTACTTC.

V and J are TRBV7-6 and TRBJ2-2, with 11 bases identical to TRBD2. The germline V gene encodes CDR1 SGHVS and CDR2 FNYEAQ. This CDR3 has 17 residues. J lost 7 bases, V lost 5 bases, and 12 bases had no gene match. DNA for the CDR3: TGTGCCAGCAGCCTGATAGCGGGGGGGCGAATCGGCGGGGAGCTGTTTTTT. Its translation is CASSLIAGGRIGGELFF.

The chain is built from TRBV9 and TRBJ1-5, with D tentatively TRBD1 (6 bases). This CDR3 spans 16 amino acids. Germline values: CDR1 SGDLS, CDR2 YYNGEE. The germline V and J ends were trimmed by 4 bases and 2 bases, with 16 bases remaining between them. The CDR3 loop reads CASSPGDIRGNQPQHF. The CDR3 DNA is TGTGCCAGCAGCCCAGGGGACATTAGAGGCAATCAGCCCCAGCATTTT.

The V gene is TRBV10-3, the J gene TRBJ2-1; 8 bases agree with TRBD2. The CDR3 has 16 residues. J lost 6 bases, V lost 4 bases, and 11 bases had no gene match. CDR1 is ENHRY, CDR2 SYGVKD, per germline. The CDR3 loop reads CAISGYGGLAGNEQFF. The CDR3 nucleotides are TGTGCCATCAGTGGGTACGGGGGTCTAGCGGGCAATGAGCAGTTCTTC.

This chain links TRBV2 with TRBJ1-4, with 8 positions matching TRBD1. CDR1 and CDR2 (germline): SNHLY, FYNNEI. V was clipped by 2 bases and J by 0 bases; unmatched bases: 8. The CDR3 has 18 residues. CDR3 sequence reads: CASSETQGELATNEKLFF. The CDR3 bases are TGTGCCAGCAGTGAAACACAGGGGGAGCTTGCAACTAATGAAAAACTGTTTTTT.

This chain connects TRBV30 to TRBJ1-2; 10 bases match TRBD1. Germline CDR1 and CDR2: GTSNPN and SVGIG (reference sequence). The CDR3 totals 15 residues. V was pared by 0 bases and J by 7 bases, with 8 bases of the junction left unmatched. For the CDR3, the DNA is TGTGCCTGGAGTGTACTGGACAGGGGGTTTGGTGGCTACACCTTC. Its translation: CAWSVLDRGFGGYTF. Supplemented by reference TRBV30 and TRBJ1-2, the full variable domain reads SQTIHQWPATLVQPVGSPLSLECTVEGTSNPNLYWYRQAAGRGLQLLFYSVGIGQISSEVPQNLSASRPQDRQFILSSKKLLLSDSGFYLCAWSVLDRGFGGYTFGSGTRLTVV.

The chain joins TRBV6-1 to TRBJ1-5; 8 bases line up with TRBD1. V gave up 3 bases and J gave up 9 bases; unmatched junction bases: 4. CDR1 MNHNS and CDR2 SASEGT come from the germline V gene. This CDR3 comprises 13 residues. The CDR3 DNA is TGTGCCAGCAGTGATACCGACAGGGGGCCCCAGCATTTT. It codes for CASSDTDRGPQHF.

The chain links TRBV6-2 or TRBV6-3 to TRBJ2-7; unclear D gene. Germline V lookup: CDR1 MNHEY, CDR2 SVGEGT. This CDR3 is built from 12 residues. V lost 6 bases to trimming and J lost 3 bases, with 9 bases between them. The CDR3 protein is CASSLLVYEQYF. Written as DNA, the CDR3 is TGTGCCAGCAGCCTCCTAGTCTACGAGCAGTACTTC.

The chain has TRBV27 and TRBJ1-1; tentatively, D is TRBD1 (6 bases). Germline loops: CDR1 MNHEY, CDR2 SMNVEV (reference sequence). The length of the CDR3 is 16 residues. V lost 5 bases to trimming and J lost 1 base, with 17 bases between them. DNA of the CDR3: TGTGCCAGCAGTCCAACACTGGACAGCCCGAACACTGAAGCTTTCTTT. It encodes CASSPTLDSPNTEAFF.

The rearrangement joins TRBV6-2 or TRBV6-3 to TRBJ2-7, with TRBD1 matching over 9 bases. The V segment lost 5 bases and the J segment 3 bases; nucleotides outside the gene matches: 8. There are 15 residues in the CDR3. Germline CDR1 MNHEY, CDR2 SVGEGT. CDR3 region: CASSPPGTGFYEQYF. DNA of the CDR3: TGTGCCAGCAGTCCCCCCGGGACAGGGTTCTACGAGCAGTACTTC.

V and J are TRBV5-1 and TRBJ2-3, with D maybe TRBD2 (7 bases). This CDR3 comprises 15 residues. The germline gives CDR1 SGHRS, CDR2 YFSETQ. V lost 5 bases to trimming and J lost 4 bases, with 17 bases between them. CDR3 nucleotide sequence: TGCGCCAGCAGTCTCCGGGGGGCCCCCGCAGATACGCAGTATTTT. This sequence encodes CASSLRGAPADTQYF.

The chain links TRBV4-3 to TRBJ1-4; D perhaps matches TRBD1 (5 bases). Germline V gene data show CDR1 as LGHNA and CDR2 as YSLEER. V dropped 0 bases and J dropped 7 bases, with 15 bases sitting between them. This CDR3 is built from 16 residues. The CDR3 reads CASSQDSGVGVEKLFF. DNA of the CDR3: TGCGCCAGCAGCCAAGATTCGGGGGTGGGGGTTGAAAAACTGTTTTTT.

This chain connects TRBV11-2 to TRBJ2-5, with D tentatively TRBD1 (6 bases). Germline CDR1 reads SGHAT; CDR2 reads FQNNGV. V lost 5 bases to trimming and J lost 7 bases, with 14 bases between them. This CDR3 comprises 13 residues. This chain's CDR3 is CASSLQGGGTQYF. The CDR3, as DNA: TGTGCCAGCAGCCTACAGGGTGGTGGGACCCAGTACTTC.

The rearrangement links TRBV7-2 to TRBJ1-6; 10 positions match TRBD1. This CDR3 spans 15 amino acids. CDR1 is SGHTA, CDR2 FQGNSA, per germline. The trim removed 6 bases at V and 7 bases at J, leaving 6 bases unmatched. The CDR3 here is CASSNPGQGNSPLHF. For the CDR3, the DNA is TGTGCCAGCAGTAATCCGGGACAGGGGAATTCACCCCTCCACTTT. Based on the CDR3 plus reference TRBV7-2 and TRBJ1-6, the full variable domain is GAGVSQSPSNKVTEKGKDVELRCDPISGHTALYWYRQSLGQGLEFLIYFQGNSAPDKSGLPSDRFSAERTGGSVSTLTIQRTQQEDSAVYLCASSNPGQGNSPLHFGNGTRLTVT.